The source of this TCR beta chain is a study of technical replicates of blood from several donors (dated by TCRdb to the late 2010s). The library was made by the immunoSEQ multiplex PCR assay. TCRdb carries this immuneACCESS record with in-frame sequences only. Its versions omit some clonotypes, under half of them owing to an unresolved V gene in the studies checked, with the rest unexplained. In all, the sample holds more than 75,000 clones, and around 85% of those were seen once. Clones ranked in the top ten supply around 5% of the sample. Trimming leaves V shorter by 4 bases and J shorter by 1 base, with the junction holding 8 bases beyond the gene matches. From a lookup of the germline V gene (reference sequence), CDR1 and CDR2 are SGHNT and YYREEE. Spanning cysteine to phenylalanine, the CDR3 consists of 16 amino acids. Just CDR3 DNA is preserved here, 48 bases in frame from base 1. About this clone itself: What this receptor recognizes is not known. The sample holds no much larger clone one base away, and base qualities are not on file.

The source of this sequence is a human donor in good health. Some clones in this sample may be carry-over from other donors' samples. The material sequenced was PBMCs. This chain is built from TRBV5-4 and TRBJ1-2; 9 junctional bases match TRBD1. At the DNA level, the sequence is TGTGCCAGCAGCGCGGACAGGGGATGGGGTAACTATGGCTACACCTTC. Translated, this is CASSADRGWGNYGYTF.